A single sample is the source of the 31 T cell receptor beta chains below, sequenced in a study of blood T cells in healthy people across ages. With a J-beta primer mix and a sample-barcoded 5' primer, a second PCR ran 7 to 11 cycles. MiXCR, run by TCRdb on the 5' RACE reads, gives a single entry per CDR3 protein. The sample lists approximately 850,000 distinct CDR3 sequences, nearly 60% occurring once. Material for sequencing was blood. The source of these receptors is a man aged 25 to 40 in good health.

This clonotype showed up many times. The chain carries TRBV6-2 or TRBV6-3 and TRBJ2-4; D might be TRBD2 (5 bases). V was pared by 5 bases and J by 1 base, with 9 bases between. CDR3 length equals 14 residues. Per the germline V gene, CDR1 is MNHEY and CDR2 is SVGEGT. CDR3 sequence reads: CASSTTGAKNIQYF. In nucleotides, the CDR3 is TGTGCCAGCAGTACCACGGGGGCCAAAAACATTCAGTACTTC.

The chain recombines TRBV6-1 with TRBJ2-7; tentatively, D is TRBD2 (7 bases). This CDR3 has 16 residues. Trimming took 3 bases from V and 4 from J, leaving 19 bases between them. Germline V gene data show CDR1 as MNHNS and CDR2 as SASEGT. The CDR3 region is CASSDLRGGGTYEQYF. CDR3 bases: TGTGCCAGCAGTGACCTCAGGGGAGGGGGGACATACGAGCAGTACTTC.

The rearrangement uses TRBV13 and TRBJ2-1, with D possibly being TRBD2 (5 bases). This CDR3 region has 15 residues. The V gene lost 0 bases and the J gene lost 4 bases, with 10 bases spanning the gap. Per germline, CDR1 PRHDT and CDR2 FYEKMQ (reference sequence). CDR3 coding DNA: TGTGCCAGCAGCTTAGGGCTAGGACTGTACAATGAGCAGTTCTTC. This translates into CASSLGLGLYNEQFF.

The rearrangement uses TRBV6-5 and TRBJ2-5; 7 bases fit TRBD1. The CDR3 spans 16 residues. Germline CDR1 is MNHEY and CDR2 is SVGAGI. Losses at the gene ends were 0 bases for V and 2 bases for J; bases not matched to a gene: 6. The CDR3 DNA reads TGTGCCAGCAGTTACTCCCGGGACAGCTCACAAGAGACCCAGTACTTC. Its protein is CASSYSRDSSQETQYF.

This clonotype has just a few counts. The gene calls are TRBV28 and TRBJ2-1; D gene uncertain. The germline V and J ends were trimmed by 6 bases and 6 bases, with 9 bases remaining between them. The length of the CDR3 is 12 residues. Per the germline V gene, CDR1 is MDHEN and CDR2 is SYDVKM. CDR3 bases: TGTGCCAGCAGCTTTTGGGGCAATGAGCAGTTCTTC. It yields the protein CASSFWGNEQFF. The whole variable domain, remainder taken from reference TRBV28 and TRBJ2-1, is DVKVTQSSRYLVKRTGEKVFLECVQDMDHENMFWYRQDPGLGLRLIYFSYDVKMKEKGDIPEGYSVSREKKERFSLILESASTNQTSMYLCASSFWGNEQFFGPGTRLTVL.

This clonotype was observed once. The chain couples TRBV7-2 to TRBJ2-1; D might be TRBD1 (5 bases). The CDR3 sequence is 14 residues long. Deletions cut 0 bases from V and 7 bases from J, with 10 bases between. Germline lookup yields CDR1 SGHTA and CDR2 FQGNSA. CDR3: CASSLAAGNNEQFF. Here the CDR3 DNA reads TGTGCCAGCAGCTTAGCGGCAGGGAATAATGAGCAGTTCTTC.

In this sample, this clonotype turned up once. For the CDR3, the DNA is TGTGCCAGCAGCTCAATGCGCGGGGTAGGCTACGAGCAGTACTTC. It yields the protein CASSSMRGVGYEQYF. This chain links TRBV7-9 with TRBJ2-7; D is possibly TRBD2 (6 bases). The CDR3 spans 15 residues. Trimming stripped 4 bases from V and 3 bases from J, with 16 bases between. From germline, CDR1 is SEHNR and CDR2 FQNEAQ (reference sequence). The full variable domain, in which reference TRBV7-9 and TRBJ2-7 provide the parts outside the CDR3, is DTGVSQNPRHKITKRGQNVTFRCDPISEHNRLYWYRQTLGQGPEFLTYFQNEAQLEKSRLLSDRFSAERPKGSFSTLEIQRTEQGDSAMYLCASSSMRGVGYEQYFGPGTRLTVT.

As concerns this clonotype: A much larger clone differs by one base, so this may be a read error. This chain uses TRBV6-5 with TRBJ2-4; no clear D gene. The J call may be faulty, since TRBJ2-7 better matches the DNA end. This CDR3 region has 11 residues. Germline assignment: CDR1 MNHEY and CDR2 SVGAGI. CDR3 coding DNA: TGTGCCAGCAGTTACAAATACGAGCAGTACTTC. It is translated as CASSYKYEQYF.

The CDR3 DNA follows: TGTGCCAGCAGCCAATTTGTCGGCTTTATAGATACGCAGTATTTT. Its translation is CASSQFVGFIDTQYF. The chain joins TRBV3-1 to TRBJ2-3, with no clear D. V was pared by 2 bases and J by 5 bases, with 14 bases between. Germline assignment: CDR1 LGHDT and CDR2 YNNKEL (reference sequence). This CDR3 is 15 amino acids long.

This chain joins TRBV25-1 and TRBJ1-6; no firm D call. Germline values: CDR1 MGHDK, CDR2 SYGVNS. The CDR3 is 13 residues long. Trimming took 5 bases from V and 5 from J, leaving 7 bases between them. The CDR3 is CASSSDDNSPLHF. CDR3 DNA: TGTGCCAGCAGTAGTGACGATAATTCACCCCTCCACTTT.

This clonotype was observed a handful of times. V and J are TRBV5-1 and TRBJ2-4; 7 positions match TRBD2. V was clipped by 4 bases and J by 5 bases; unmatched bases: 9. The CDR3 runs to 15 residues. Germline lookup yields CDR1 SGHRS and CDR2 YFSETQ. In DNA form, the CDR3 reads TGCGCCAGCAGCCCCCGTGTGGGGAGGGAAAACATTCAGTACTTC. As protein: CASSPRVGRENIQYF. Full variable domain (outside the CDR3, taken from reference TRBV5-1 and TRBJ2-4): KAGVTQTPRYLIKTRGQQVTLSCSPISGHRSVSWYQQTPGQGLQFLFEYFSETQRNKGNFPGRFSGRQFSNSRSEMNVSTLELGDSALYLCASSPRVGRENIQYFGAGTRLSVL.

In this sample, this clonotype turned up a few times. CDR3 in DNA: TGTGCCAGCAGTGACAGGGAGCAAGAGACCCAGTACTTC. Its protein is CASSDREQETQYF. The chain employs TRBV6-6 and TRBJ2-5; 7 positions agree with TRBD1. The CDR3 extends over 13 amino acids. The germline V gene encodes CDR1 MNHNY and CDR2 SVGAGI (reference sequence). The V gene end was trimmed by 5 bases and the J gene end by 2 bases; junction bases not matched to a gene: 2.

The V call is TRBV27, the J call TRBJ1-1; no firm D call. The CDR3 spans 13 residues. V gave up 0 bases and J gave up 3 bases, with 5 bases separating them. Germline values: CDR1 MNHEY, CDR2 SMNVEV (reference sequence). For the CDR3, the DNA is TGTGCCAGCAGTTTATCCTTCGACACTGAAGCTTTCTTT. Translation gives CASSLSFDTEAFF.

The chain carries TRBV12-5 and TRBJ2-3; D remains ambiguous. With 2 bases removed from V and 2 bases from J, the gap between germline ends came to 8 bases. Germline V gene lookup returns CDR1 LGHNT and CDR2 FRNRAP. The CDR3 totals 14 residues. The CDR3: CASGLNSFTDTQYF. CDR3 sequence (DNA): TGTGCTAGTGGTTTGAACAGCTTCACAGATACGCAGTATTTT.

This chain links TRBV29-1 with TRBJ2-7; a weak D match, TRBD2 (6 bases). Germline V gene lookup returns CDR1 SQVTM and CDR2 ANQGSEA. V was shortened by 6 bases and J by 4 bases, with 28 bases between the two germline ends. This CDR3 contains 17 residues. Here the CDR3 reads CSVRRGGSGTTYYEQYF. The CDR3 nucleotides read TGCAGCGTCCGGAGGGGTGGTTCGGGCACCACTTATTACGAGCAGTACTTC.

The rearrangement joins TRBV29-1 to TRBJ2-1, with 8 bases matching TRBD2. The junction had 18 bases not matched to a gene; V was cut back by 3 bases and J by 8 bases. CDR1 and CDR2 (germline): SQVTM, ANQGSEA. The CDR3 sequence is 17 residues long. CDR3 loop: CSVEVYRGGAFSDEQFF. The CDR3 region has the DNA TGCAGCGTTGAGGTTTATCGGGGGGGGGCCTTCTCGGATGAGCAGTTCTTC.

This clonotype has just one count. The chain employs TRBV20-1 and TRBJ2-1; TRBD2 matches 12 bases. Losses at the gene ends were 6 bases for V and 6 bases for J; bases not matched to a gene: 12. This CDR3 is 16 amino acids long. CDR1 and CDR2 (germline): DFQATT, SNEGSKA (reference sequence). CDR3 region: CSARTSGAFFVNEQFF. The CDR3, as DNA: TGCAGTGCCAGGACTAGCGGGGCCTTTTTCGTCAATGAGCAGTTCTTC.

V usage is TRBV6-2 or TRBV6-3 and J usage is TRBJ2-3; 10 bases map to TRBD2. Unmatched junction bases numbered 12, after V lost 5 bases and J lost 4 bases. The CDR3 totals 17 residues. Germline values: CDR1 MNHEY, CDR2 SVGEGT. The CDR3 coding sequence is TGTGCCAGCAGTAGGAGGACTAGCGGATACAACGCAGATACGCAGTATTTT. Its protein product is CASSRRTSGYNADTQYF.

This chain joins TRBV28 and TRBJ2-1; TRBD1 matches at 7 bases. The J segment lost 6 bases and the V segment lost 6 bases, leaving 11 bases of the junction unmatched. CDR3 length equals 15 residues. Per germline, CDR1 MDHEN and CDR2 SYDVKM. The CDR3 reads CASSTAGTDPNEQFF. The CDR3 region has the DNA TGTGCCAGCAGCACCGCCGGGACAGACCCCAATGAGCAGTTCTTC.

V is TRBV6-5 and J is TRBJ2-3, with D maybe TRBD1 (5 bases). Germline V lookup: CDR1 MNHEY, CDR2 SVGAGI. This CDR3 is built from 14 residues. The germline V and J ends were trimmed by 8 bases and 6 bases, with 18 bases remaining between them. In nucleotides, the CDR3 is TGTGCCAGCTCCCAGGGTAATCCCCGGGATACGCAGTATTTT. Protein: CASSQGNPRDTQYF.

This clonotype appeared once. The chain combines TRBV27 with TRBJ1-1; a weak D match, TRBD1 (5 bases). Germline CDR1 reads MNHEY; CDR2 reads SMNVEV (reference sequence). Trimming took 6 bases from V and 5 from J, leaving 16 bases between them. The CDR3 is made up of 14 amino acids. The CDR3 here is CASRRETVGTEAFF. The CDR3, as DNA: TGTGCCAGCAGGCGGGAGACAGTCGGGACTGAAGCTTTCTTT.

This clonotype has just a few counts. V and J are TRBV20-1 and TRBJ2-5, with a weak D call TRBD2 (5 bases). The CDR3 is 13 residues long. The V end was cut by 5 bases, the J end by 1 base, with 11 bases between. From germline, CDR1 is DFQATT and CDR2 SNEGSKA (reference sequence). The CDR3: CSARGPAQETQYF. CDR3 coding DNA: TGCAGTGCTCGAGGGCCAGCCCAAGAGACCCAGTACTTC.

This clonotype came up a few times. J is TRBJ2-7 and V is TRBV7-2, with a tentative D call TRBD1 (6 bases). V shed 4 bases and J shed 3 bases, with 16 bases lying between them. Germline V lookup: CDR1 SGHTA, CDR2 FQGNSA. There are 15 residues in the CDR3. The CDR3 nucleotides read TGTGCCAGCAGCTCGCACGGACAGTCGGGCTACGAGCAGTACTTC. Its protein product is CASSSHGQSGYEQYF. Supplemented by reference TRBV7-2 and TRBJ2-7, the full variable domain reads GAGVSQSPSNKVTEKGKDVELRCDPISGHTALYWYRQSLGQGLEFLIYFQGNSAPDKSGLPSDRFSAERTGGSVSTLTIQRTQQEDSAVYLCASSSHGQSGYEQYFGPGTRLTVT.

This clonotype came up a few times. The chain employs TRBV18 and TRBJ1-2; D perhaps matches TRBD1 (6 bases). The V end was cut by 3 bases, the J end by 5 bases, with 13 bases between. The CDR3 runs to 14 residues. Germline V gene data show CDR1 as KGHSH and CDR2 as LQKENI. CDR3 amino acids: CASSPTTGSYGYTF. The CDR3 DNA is TGTGCCAGCTCACCTACTACAGGGTCTTATGGCTACACCTTC.

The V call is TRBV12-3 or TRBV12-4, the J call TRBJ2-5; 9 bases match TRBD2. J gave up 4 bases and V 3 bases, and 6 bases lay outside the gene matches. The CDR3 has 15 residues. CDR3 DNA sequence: TGTGCCAGCAGTTTCGGGGCGGGGGGGTCAGAGACCCAGTACTTC. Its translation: CASSFGAGGSETQYF.

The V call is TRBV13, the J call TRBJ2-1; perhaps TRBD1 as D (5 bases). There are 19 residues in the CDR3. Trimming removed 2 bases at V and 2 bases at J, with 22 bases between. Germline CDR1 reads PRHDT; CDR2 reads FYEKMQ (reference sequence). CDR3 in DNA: TGTGCCAGCAGCTTAACTCTGGGGCAGGGCTTGTCCGCCTACAATGAGCAGTTCTTC. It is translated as CASSLTLGQGLSAYNEQFF.

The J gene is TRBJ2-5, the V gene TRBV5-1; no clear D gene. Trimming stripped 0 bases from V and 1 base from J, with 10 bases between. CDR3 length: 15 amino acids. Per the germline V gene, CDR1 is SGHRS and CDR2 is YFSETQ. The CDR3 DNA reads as TGCGCCAGCAGCTTGGAGGGTCTGCCCCAAGAGACCCAGTACTTC. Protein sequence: CASSLEGLPQETQYF.

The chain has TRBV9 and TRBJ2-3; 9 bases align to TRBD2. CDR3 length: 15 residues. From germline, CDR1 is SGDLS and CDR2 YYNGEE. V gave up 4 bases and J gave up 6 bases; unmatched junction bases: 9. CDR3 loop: CASSLSGSRGDTQYF. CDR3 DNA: TGTGCCAGCAGCCTTAGCGGGAGCCGAGGCGATACGCAGTATTTT.

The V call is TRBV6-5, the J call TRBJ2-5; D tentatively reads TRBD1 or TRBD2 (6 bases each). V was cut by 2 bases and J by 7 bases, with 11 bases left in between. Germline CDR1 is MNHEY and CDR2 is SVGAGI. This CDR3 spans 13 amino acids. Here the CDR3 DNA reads TGTGCCAGCAGTTACCCTGAGGGGGGGACCCAGTACTTC. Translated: CASSYPEGGTQYF.

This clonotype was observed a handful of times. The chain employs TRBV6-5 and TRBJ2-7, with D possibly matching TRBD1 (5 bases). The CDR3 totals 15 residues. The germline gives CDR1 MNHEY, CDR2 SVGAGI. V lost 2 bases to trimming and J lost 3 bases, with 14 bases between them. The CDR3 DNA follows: TGTGCCAGCAGTTACGCAGGGCGGACGAGCTACGAGCAGTACTTC. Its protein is CASSYAGRTSYEQYF.

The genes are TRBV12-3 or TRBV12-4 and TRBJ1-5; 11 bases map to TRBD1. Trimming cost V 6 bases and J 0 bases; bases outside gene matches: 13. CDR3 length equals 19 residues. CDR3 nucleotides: TGTGCCAGCAGCAGTACCGGGACAGGGGGTCCCTATAGCAATCAGCCCCAGCATTTT. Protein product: CASSSTGTGGPYSNQPQHF.